This T cell receptor beta chain is from a study of blood T cell repertoires in COVID-19. The assay was immunoSEQ multiplex PCR, and TCRdb's table has in-frame clones only and misses some. Of over 120,000 clones in the sample, approximately 80% were seen once. This clone was counted once. The ends lost 0 bases at V and 7 bases at J; junction bases unmatched: 19. The CDR3 has 20 amino acids. Germline V gene lookup returns CDR1 SGDLS and CDR2 YYNGEE. Sequenced material: peripheral blood. This TCR was recovered from a woman aged 55-75 years with acute or convalescent COVID-19. The rearrangement joins TRBV9 to TRBJ2-2; 9 bases are shared with TRBD1. Here the CDR3 DNA reads TGTGCCAGCAGCGTAGCTCCTAACTCTCTACTGGACAGGGGTGACGGGGAGCTGTTTTTT. Its translation is CASSVAPNSLLDRGDGELFF.